These T cell receptor beta chains were read from a single sample in a study of blood T cell repertoires in COVID-19. TCRdb's table, derived via immunoSEQ multiplex PCR, lists solely in-frame clones and lacks some. The repertoire holds 380,000 or so clones, 88% seen once, with roughly 2% in the top ten. Sequencing was performed on PBMCs or T cells enriched from blood (not recorded which). Every receptor here comes from a woman between 35 and 50 years old with acute COVID-19. Both conserved end residues are part of each CDR3. Size values are once, few and many counts, or a class for expanded clones, and some rows have none.

size: -; J: TRBJ2-1; V: TRBV9; CDR3: CASSGLRGSTYNEQFF
size: -; J: TRBJ2-2; V: TRBV19; CDR3: CASSIPRTSGTGELFF
size: few; J: TRBJ2-7; V: TRBV3-1/TRBV3-2; CDR3: CASSLKGTYEQYF
size: once; J: TRBJ2-5; V: TRBV29-1; CDR3: CSVEGGVQETQYF
size: -; J: TRBJ2-5; V: TRBV5-1; CDR3: CASSITVTGGIETQYF
size: -; J: TRBJ2-1; V: TRBV19; CDR3: CASRGVMNEQFF
size: -; J: TRBJ2-5; V: TRBV2; CDR3: CASSALGTPGGTQYF
size: once; J: TRBJ2-1; V: TRBV29-1; CDR3: CSVTDRGNEQFF
size: -; J: TRBJ2-2; V: TRBV19; CDR3: CASTPDRGSWTGELFF
size: once; J: TRBJ1-2; V: TRBV21-1; CDR3: CASSKRDIREGYTF
size: -; J: TRBJ1-2; V: TRBV3-1/TRBV3-2; CDR3: CASSQNSNYGYTF
size: -; J: TRBJ2-2; V: TRBV19; CDR3: CASSIVTGGTGELFF
size: -; J: TRBJ2-1; V: TRBV15; CDR3: CATSTGGTGWDNEQFF
size: -; J: TRBJ1-1; V: TRBV5-1; CDR3: CASSLGGSAMNTEAFF
size: once; J: TRBJ2-4; V: TRBV24-1; CDR3: CATSPGTAAKNIQYF
size: -; J: TRBJ1-2; V: TRBV5-1; CDR3: CASGDRENYGYTF
size: -; J: TRBJ1-2; V: TRBV5-5; CDR3: CASSNFPGDLSLNGYTF
size: -; J: TRBJ2-2; V: TRBV7-2; CDR3: CASSFPRLAGGRTGELFF
size: few; J: TRBJ2-5; V: TRBV27; CDR3: CASSIRLAGAGETQYF
size: -; J: TRBJ2-1; V: TRBV15; CDR3: CATKGLAGAGPFF
size: -; J: TRBJ1-3; V: TRBV29-1; CDR3: CSVGAGGSNTIYF
size: -; J: TRBJ2-1; V: TRBV7-2; CDR3: CASSLDSFNEQFF
size: -; J: TRBJ2-5; V: TRBV6-1; CDR3: CASSEWAEETQYF
size: -; J: TRBJ2-2; V: TRBV5-4; CDR3: CASSPRQGGTGELFF
size: -; J: TRBJ1-1; V: TRBV30; CDR3: CAWSGGYWAFF
size: -; J: TRBJ1-6; V: TRBV6-5; CDR3: CASRITGGTTLHF
size: -; J: TRBJ2-1; V: TRBV4-2; CDR3: CASSQTRGAENEQFF
size: -; J: TRBJ2-2; V: TRBV2; CDR3: CASAGGNTGELFF
size: once; J: TRBJ1-2; V: TRBV3-1/TRBV3-2; CDR3: CASSQEGTANYGYTF
size: -; J: TRBJ2-1; V: TRBV1; CDR3: CTSSQGSWTSVRNEQFF
size: -; J: TRBJ2-2; V: TRBV9; CDR3: CASSVGAAATGELFF
size: -; J: TRBJ2-5; V: TRBV27; CDR3: CASSFRGERARETQYF
size: once; J: TRBJ2-2; V: TRBV29-1; CDR3: CSATGGWGTGELFF
size: -; J: TRBJ1-5; V: TRBV5-8; CDR3: CASSFPRQRSNQPQHF
size: -; J: TRBJ2-1; V: TRBV7-2; CDR3: CASSQEASGEDFYNEQFF
size: -; J: TRBJ1-2; V: TRBV7-8; CDR3: CASSLYRGRNYGYTF
size: few; J: TRBJ1-3; V: TRBV7-2; CDR3: CASSHDTNSGNTIYF
size: once; J: TRBJ1-2; V: TRBV7-7; CDR3: CASSLDRAGPYGYTF
size: -; J: TRBJ2-7; V: TRBV2; CDR3: CASSEGGAYEQYF
size: -; J: TRBJ1-4; V: TRBV4-1; CDR3: CASSQSQGADEKLFF
size: few; J: TRBJ2-7; V: TRBV4-2; CDR3: CASSQSSGGSYEQYF
size: -; J: TRBJ1-5; V: TRBV5-1; CDR3: CASSLGPLSGISNQPQHF
size: -; J: TRBJ2-1; V: TRBV19; CDR3: CASSIASGGARISEQFF
size: -; J: TRBJ2-7; V: TRBV30; CDR3: CAWSVLAGVGYEQYF
size: -; J: TRBJ2-7; V: TRBV19; CDR3: CASSNGRAYEQYF
size: -; J: TRBJ2-2; V: TRBV18; CDR3: CASSPYLGGDTGELFF
size: -; J: TRBJ2-2; V: TRBV21-1; CDR3: CASTQRTSGTGDLKMFGELFF
size: -; J: TRBJ2-7; V: TRBV30; CDR3: CAWRLRATDEQYF
size: once; J: TRBJ1-1; V: TRBV7-2; CDR3: CASSLFTGGSTEAFF
size: -; J: TRBJ1-4; V: TRBV19; CDR3: CASSMSWGQSSEKLFF
size: -; J: TRBJ1-5; V: TRBV19; CDR3: CASSMSGGSNQPQHF
size: -; J: TRBJ1-1; V: TRBV10-2; CDR3: CASSQKTEAFF
size: -; J: TRBJ1-1; V: TRBV19; CDR3: CASSMRRQGVLGTEAFF
size: -; J: TRBJ1-5; V: TRBV3-1/TRBV3-2; CDR3: CASSQDPGGNQPQHF
size: once; J: TRBJ1-2; V: TRBV6-1; CDR3: CASSEALTGGYGYTF
size: -; J: TRBJ2-5; V: TRBV4-1; CDR3: CASSQDSSGETQYF
size: -; J: TRBJ2-1; V: TRBV9; CDR3: CASSVTSSYNEQFF
size: -; J: TRBJ2-3; V: TRBV30; CDR3: CALSGADTQYF